A single sample gave rise to the 25 T cell receptor beta chains below, sequenced in a study of T cell repertoires in cytomegalovirus infection (dated by TCRdb to between 2017 and 2020). Sample treatment or condition, as interpreted from the label and publication: in vitro stimulation with specific CMV peptide epitopes to enrich CMV-specific T cells. Sequencing used an Illumina HiSeq 1500. In-frame beta chains were kept once TCRdb had trimmed the public reads at Q25 with fastp and called clones with MiXCR. CDR3 protein duplicates are merged, each entry listing the most common genes and DNA. The sample table contains 800,000 to 950,000 distinct CDR3 sequences; only one count was recorded for roughly 33% of them. Roughly 12% of the sample comes from the top ten. No antigen is known for these receptors. This sample comprised cultured CD8+ T cells from PBMCs, obtained from culture after CMV antigen stimulation. These TCRs come from a human donor in good health (CMV status not recorded). Some clones in this sample may be carry-over from other donors' samples.

This sequence joins TRBV5-6 and TRBJ2-2; 8 nucleotides align to TRBD2. V dropped 4 bases and J dropped 2; count of bases not matched to a gene: 7. The CDR3 has 16 amino acids. Germline CDR1 is SGHDT and CDR2 is YYEEEE. The CDR3 loop reads CASSLRAGVNTGELFF. The DNA of the CDR3 is TGTGCCAGCAGCCTAAGAGCGGGGGTAAACACCGGGGAGCTGTTTTTT.

This chain uses TRBV2 with TRBJ1-1; D is unclear. Germline V CDR1 and CDR2: SNHLY, FYNNEI. The CDR3 is made up of 14 amino acids. V dropped 1 base and J dropped 6 bases, with 12 bases sitting between them. The CDR3 DNA reads as TGTGCCAGCAGTGAAGATCTCATAACCCCTGAAGCTTTCTTT. Its translation is CASSEDLITPEAFF. The full variable domain, rest sourced from reference TRBV2 and TRBJ1-1, is EPEVTQTPSHQVTQMGQEVILRCVPISNHLYFYWYRQILGQKVEFLVSFYNNEISEKSEIFDDQFSVERPDGSNFTLKIRSTKLEDSAMYFCASSEDLITPEAFFGQGTRLTVV.

The chain uses TRBV7-4 and TRBJ2-1; D is unclear. Trimming left V 6 bases short and J 5 bases short, with 5 bases between. Germline assignment: CDR1 SGHVT and CDR2 SQSDAQ. The CDR3 sequence is 11 residues long. The DNA of the CDR3 is TGTGCCAGCAGGTGGCACAATGAGCAGTTCTTC. As protein: CASRWHNEQFF.

The J gene is TRBJ1-5, the V gene TRBV4-1, with a weak D call TRBD1 (5 bases). Per germline, CDR1 MGHRA and CDR2 YSYEKL. The length of the CDR3 is 15 residues. V was pared by 3 bases and J by 11 bases, with 20 bases between. The CDR3 loop is CASSHTTGGKWAQHF. The CDR3 nucleotides are TGCGCCAGCAGCCATACAACAGGCGGCAAATGGGCCCAGCATTTT.

This clonotype has at least ten counts. The rearrangement uses TRBV12-3 or TRBV12-4 and TRBJ2-1; D not resolved. The CDR3 has 13 amino acids. The V and J ends lost 6 bases and 4 bases respectively, with 10 bases between them. The CDR3 DNA reads TGTGCCAGCAGCCCCGTAGATTACAATGAGCAGTTCTTC. It translates to CASSPVDYNEQFF.

Many counts were recorded for this clonotype. V gene TRBV12-3 or TRBV12-4 combines with J gene TRBJ2-3; D is uncertain. The CDR3 sequence is 12 residues long. The ends were cut back, 6 bases at V and 5 bases at J, with 9 bases in the middle. The CDR3 sequence is CASSPLGDTQYF. CDR3 DNA sequence: TGTGCCAGCAGCCCCCTGGGAGATACGCAGTATTTT.

This clonotype appeared many times. The rearrangement links TRBV7-8 to TRBJ2-3, with 10 bases matching TRBD2. CDR1 is SGHVS and CDR2 is FQNEAQ in the germline V gene. J lost 2 bases, V lost 5 bases, and 7 bases had no gene match. The CDR3 has 16 amino acids. The CDR3 loop is CASSDRLAGYTDTQYF. CDR3 DNA sequence: TGTGCCAGCAGCGATCGACTAGCGGGTTACACAGATACGCAGTATTTT.

The chain recombines TRBV7-8 with TRBJ1-2; a possible D gene is TRBD1 (5 bases). The germline V gene encodes CDR1 SGHVS and CDR2 FQNEAQ. V lost 5 bases and J 11 bases, leaving 24 bases between the germline ends. The CDR3 contains 15 residues. Here the CDR3 reads CASSPDRGPYFGYTF. Written as DNA, the CDR3 is TGTGCCAGCAGCCCAGACCGGGGCCCCTACTTTGGGTACACCTTC.

This clonotype was seen a handful of times. CDR3 in amino acids: CASSSTFEQYF. The CDR3 DNA sequence: TGTGCCAGCAGTTCCACCTTCGAGCAGTACTTC. The chain links TRBV7-6 to TRBJ2-7; D is unresolved. CDR3 length: 11 residues. CDR1 SGHVS and CDR2 FNYEAQ come from the germline V gene. The germline V and J ends were trimmed by 6 bases and 6 bases, with 9 bases remaining between them.

CDR3 sequence reads: CASSPLGDRGYTF. For the CDR3, the DNA is TGCGCCAGCAGCCCCCTCGGAGATCGTGGCTACACCTTC. This chain connects TRBV4-1 to TRBJ1-2; no firm D call. Germline lookup yields CDR1 MGHRA and CDR2 YSYEKL. The CDR3 spans 13 residues. Trimming took 4 bases from V and 7 from J, leaving 13 bases between them.

In nucleotides, the CDR3 is TGTGCCAGCAGCCTGGACAGGCAATTATCACCCCTCCACTTT. Protein product: CASSLDRQLSPLHF. The chain employs TRBV14 and TRBJ1-6, with TRBD1 identical over 7 bases. Trimming removed 4 bases from V and 10 bases from J; junction bases left unmatched: 7. Germline V gives CDR1 SGHDN, CDR2 FVKESK. The CDR3 length is 14 residues.

The V call is TRBV19, the J call TRBJ2-2; 10 nucleotides line up with TRBD1. The CDR3 runs 19 residues. Per the germline V gene, CDR1 is LNHDA and CDR2 is SQIVND (reference sequence). Trimming at V came to 10 bases and at J to 2 bases, leaving 19 bases not matched to a gene. This CDR3 is CATRRDRGAGFYNTGELFF. The CDR3 DNA sequence: TGTGCCACTCGCCGGGACAGGGGCGCAGGGTTTTACAACACCGGGGAGCTGTTTTTT.

The chain has TRBV6-1 and TRBJ1-1; TRBD1 is a possible D gene (6 bases). Germline CDR1 is MNHNS and CDR2 is SASEGT. V was shortened by 5 bases and J by 3 bases, with 10 bases between the two germline ends. The CDR3 consists of 13 residues. CDR3 coding DNA: TGTGCCAGCAGTCATCAGGGGTACACTGAAGCTTTCTTT. It encodes CASSHQGYTEAFF.

This chain links TRBV12-3 or TRBV12-4 with TRBJ1-2; a weak D match, TRBD1 (5 bases). This CDR3 contains 14 residues. Trimming pared 1 base from V and 6 bases from J, leaving 12 bases between. CDR3 sequence reads: CASSLEGRVDGYTF. In DNA form, the CDR3 reads TGTGCCAGCAGTTTAGAAGGCAGGGTTGATGGCTACACCTTC.

The chain couples TRBV4-3 to TRBJ1-2; D may be TRBD1 (5 bases). The length of the CDR3 is 16 residues. With 0 bases removed from V and 2 bases from J, the gap between germline ends came to 13 bases. The germline V gene has CDR1 LGHNA and CDR2 YSLEER. CDR3: CASSQDHRGGNYGYTF. The CDR3 nucleotides are TGCGCCAGCAGCCAAGATCACCGGGGGGGAAACTATGGCTACACCTTC.

The genes are TRBV6-1 and TRBJ1-2; maybe TRBD1 (5 bases). Germline lookup yields CDR1 MNHNS and CDR2 SASEGT. The CDR3 is 15 amino acids. V was clipped by 6 bases and J by 1 base, with 15 bases between them. The CDR3 here is CASRYPGGINYGYTF. As DNA, the CDR3 is TGTGCCAGCAGATACCCCGGGGGAATTAACTATGGCTACACCTTC.

This clonotype showed up just a few times. The chain uses TRBV4-3 and TRBJ2-2; 8 bases fit TRBD1. After removal of 1 base from V and 5 bases from J, the junction contained 6 bases not matched to a gene. The CDR3 is 16 residues long. The V gene's germline CDR1 is LGHNA and CDR2 YSLEER. CDR3 sequence reads: CASSQGGQGRTGELFF. The CDR3 bases are TGCGCCAGCAGCCAAGGAGGACAGGGCAGAACCGGGGAGCTGTTTTTT.

The chain links TRBV29-1 to TRBJ1-1; D not resolved. The CDR3 extends over 14 amino acids. V gave up 0 bases and J gave up 3 bases, with 11 bases separating them. From germline, CDR1 is SQVTM and CDR2 ANQGSEA. The CDR3 is CSVEDPRRDTEAFF. Here the CDR3 DNA reads TGCAGCGTTGAAGATCCTAGGAGGGACACTGAAGCTTTCTTT.

The chain joins TRBV7-2 to TRBJ2-6; D is uncertain. The germline V and J ends were trimmed by 1 base and 0 bases, with 10 bases remaining between them. Looked up from germline, CDR1 is SGHTA and CDR2 is FQGNSA. This CDR3 is built from 17 residues. The CDR3 sequence: CASSLVPSHSGANVLTF. The DNA for the CDR3 is TGTGCCAGCAGCTTAGTGCCGAGCCACTCTGGGGCCAACGTCCTGACTTTC. Together with reference TRBV7-2 and TRBJ2-6, the CDR3 gives the full variable domain: GAGVSQSPSNKVTEKGKDVELRCDPISGHTALYWYRQSLGQGLEFLIYFQGNSAPDKSGLPSDRFSAERTGGSVSTLTIQRTQQEDSAVYLCASSLVPSHSGANVLTFGAGSRLTVL.

This chain uses TRBV7-9 with TRBJ1-3, with D perhaps matching TRBD1 (5 bases). CDR1 SEHNR and CDR2 FQNEAQ come from the germline V gene (reference sequence). V was clipped by 7 bases and J by 1 base, with 8 bases between them. The CDR3 length is 13 residues. CDR3 loop: CASKAGSGNTIYF. CDR3 DNA sequence: TGTGCCAGCAAGGCAGGGTCTGGAAACACCATATATTTT.

The V and J genes are TRBV5-4 and TRBJ1-2; TRBD1 is a possible D gene (5 bases). Trimming pared 2 bases from V and 0 bases from J, leaving 8 bases between. CDR1 and CDR2 from the germline V gene are SGHNT and YYREEE (reference sequence). The CDR3 extends over 14 amino acids. DNA of the CDR3: TGTGCCAGCAGCTTAGGGACTTCTAACTATGGCTACACCTTC. This codes for CASSLGTSNYGYTF.

As to this clonotype: This may come from a read error, since a much larger clone is one base off. This chain uses TRBV7-6 with TRBJ2-1; either TRBD1 or TRBD2 may supply D (7 bases each). Germline V gene data show CDR1 as SGHVS and CDR2 as FNYEAQ. The CDR3 runs to 15 residues. The CDR3 protein is CASSLLGLDDREQVF. The DNA for the CDR3 is TGTGCCAGCAGCTTACTAGGACTAGACGACAGGGAGCAGGTCTTC.

This clonotype was detected ten times or more. Being one base from a much bigger clone, this may be a read error. This sequence joins TRBV28 and TRBJ1-2; no reliable D call. This CDR3 has 11 amino acids. The V end lost 6 bases, the J end lost 4 bases, and 6 bases lay between the germline ends. Germline CDR1 and CDR2: MDHEN and SYDVKM. CDR3 amino acids: CASSAVYGYTF. The CDR3 region has the DNA TGTGCCAGCAGCGCGGTCTATGGCTACACCTTC.

The chain recombines TRBV5-4 with TRBJ1-1; weak D call: TRBD1 (5 bases). Trimming took off 0 bases at V and 6 bases at J, with 12 bases between the two ends. Germline V CDR1 and CDR2: SGHNT, YYREEE (reference sequence). There are 14 residues in the CDR3. The CDR3 DNA sequence: TGTGCCAGCAGCTTGGTGGGGGAAAGGCCTGAAGCTTTCTTT. This sequence encodes CASSLVGERPEAFF. Using reference TRBV5-4 and TRBJ1-1 for the parts outside the CDR3, the full variable domain is ETGVTQSPTHLIKTRGQQVTLRCSSQSGHNTVSWYQQALGQGPQFIFQYYREEENGRGNFPPRFSGLQFPNYSSELNVNALELDDSALYLCASSLVGERPEAFFGQGTRLTVV.

V and J are TRBV6-5 and TRBJ2-3, with TRBD2 identical over 7 bases. This CDR3 is 18 amino acids long. Germline trimming cut 5 bases from V and 0 bases from J; bases unmatched to any gene: 14. Per germline, CDR1 MNHEY and CDR2 SVGAGI. CDR3 amino acids: CASSPRSGTTTSTDTQYF. As DNA, the CDR3 is TGTGCCAGCAGTCCACGGTCAGGGACTACCACTAGCACAGATACGCAGTATTTT.